This T cell receptor (beta chain) was captured in a study of blood T cell repertoires in COVID-19. Study-wide context: T cells, B-cell-depleted T cells, or PBMCs supplied cDNA or gDNA.

Germline V lookup: CDR1 LNHDA, CDR2 SQIVND (reference sequence). There are 13 residues in the CDR3. Trimming removed 7 bases from V and 3 bases from J, with 9 bases in between. Assay used: immunoSEQ multiplex PCR; TCRdb lists only in-frame clones, some missing. The repertoire holds some 250,000 clones, 70% to 90% seen once, with approximately 2% in the top ten. V and J are TRBV19 and TRBJ2-2, with D maybe TRBD1 (5 bases). Material for sequencing was PBMCs or T cells enriched from blood (not recorded which). This sequence was found in a woman aged 50 to 65 who had recovered from COVID-19. Here the CDR3 reads CASTGRDTGELFF. CDR3 DNA sequence: TGTGCCAGTACGGGCAGGGACACCGGGGAGCTGTTTTTT. The full variable domain, its missing parts supplied by reference TRBV19 and TRBJ2-2, is DGGITQSPKYLFRKEGQNVTLSCEQNLNHDAMYWYRQDPGQGLRLIYYSQIVNDFQKGDIAEGYSVSREKKESFPLTVTSAQKNPTAFYLCASTGRDTGELFFGEGSRLTVL.